These 6 T cell receptor beta chains were sequenced from one sample in a study of control samples from healthy donors and cancer patients (dated by TCRdb to 2018 to 2021). Library method: the immunoSEQ multiplex PCR assay. Drawn from immuneACCESS, this table holds only the in-frame rearrangements with V and J called that TCRdb kept. Clones are partly lost; checked studies trace under half to an unresolved V gene and leave the rest unexplained. The sample table shows approximately 180,000 clones, and 91% are seen once. The ten most abundant clones make up 2% to 2.5% of the sample. Sequenced input: blood. All receptors come from a woman in her thirties or forties in good health.

The genes are TRBV7-6 and TRBJ1-2, with 10 bases matching TRBD1. This CDR3 is 16 amino acids long. The germline V gene encodes CDR1 SGHVS and CDR2 FNYEAQ. V lost 2 bases to trimming and J lost 7 bases; unmatched junction nucleotides: 10. Written as DNA, the CDR3 is TGTGCCAGCAGCTTACAGCCCCCGGGACAGGGGTCTGGCTACACCTTC. It yields the protein CASSLQPPGQGSGYTF.

The CDR3 is CASSPKTEAFF. DNA of the CDR3: TGTGCCAGCAGCCCAAAGACTGAAGCTTTCTTT. This sequence joins TRBV3-1 (or the pseudogene TRBV3-2) and TRBJ1-1; D gene uncertain. In germline, CDR1 is LGHDT, CDR2 YNNKEL (reference sequence). The CDR3 has 11 residues. The V and J ends lost 4 bases and 5 bases respectively, with 5 bases between them.

This clone was observed once. This rearrangement joins TRBV2 to TRBJ2-7; the D is unclear. Trimming took 6 bases from V and 3 from J, leaving 9 bases between them. Germline CDR1 reads SNHLY; CDR2 reads FYNNEI. There are 12 residues in the CDR3. This chain's CDR3 is CASRRSGYEQYF. As DNA, the CDR3 is TGTGCCAGCAGACGAAGTGGCTACGAGCAGTACTTC.

The gene calls are TRBV7-9 and TRBJ2-3; D might be TRBD1 (6 bases). The CDR3 has 16 amino acids. V lost 5 bases, J lost 3 bases, and 18 bases lay in between. Germline CDR1 reads SEHNR; CDR2 reads FQNEAQ (reference sequence). The CDR3 DNA reads TGTGCCAGCAGCCGAAGGACAGAAACCCAGACAGATACGCAGTATTTT. Its protein is CASSRRTETQTDTQYF.

The V call is TRBV5-1, the J call TRBJ2-5; 8 nucleotides align to TRBD2. Germline V lookup: CDR1 SGHRS, CDR2 YFSETQ. V dropped 3 bases and J dropped 2; count of bases not matched to a gene: 3. This CDR3 comprises 14 residues. The CDR3 loop is CASSSLAEQETQYF. The CDR3 DNA reads as TGCGCCAGCAGCTCACTAGCGGAACAAGAGACCCAGTACTTC. Based on the CDR3 plus reference TRBV5-1 and TRBJ2-5, the full variable domain is KAGVTQTPRYLIKTRGQQVTLSCSPISGHRSVSWYQQTPGQGLQFLFEYFSETQRNKGNFPGRFSGRQFSNSRSEMNVSTLELGDSALYLCASSSLAEQETQYFGPGTRLLVL.

This chain links TRBV7-9 with TRBJ1-6, with 11 bases identical to TRBD1. Per the germline V gene, CDR1 is SEHNR and CDR2 is FQNEAQ (reference sequence). This CDR3 is 14 amino acids long. Trimming removed 5 bases from V and 9 bases from J; junction bases left unmatched: 3. CDR3 nucleotide sequence: TGTGCCAGCAGCCCGGGACAGGGGGGTTCACCCCTCCACTTT. This sequence encodes CASSPGQGGSPLHF.